The clone carrying this T cell receptor (beta chain) was counted ten times or more. What it binds is not known. The data belong to a study of human T cells and chemical hapten exposure. Study background: Patch testing placed 0.01% DPC on the upper back, with readings at 6 days.

V shed 2 bases and J 5 bases; nucleotides not matched to a gene: 6. This CDR3 contains 16 residues. Germline values: CDR1 MNHEY, CDR2 SVGAGI. Described time point: patch test 2, 6 weeks after DPC sensitization. Noted treatment: therapeutic diphenylcyclopropenone sensitization with weekly scalp DPC. TCRdb reprocessed the RACE reads with MiXCR, giving one entry per CDR3 protein. The sample contains around 360,000 distinct CDR3 sequences, nearly 6.5% of which appear only once. General study results and limits: Expanded TCRs grouped into significantly more large CDR3 similarity clusters than controls produced.

The rearrangement uses TRBV6-5 and TRBJ1-4, with TRBD1 identical over 9 bases. The starting material was whole blood, obtained in connection with sensitization to the hapten diphenylcyclopropenone (DPC). The clonotype originates from a woman aged 18 to 35 with alopecia areata. Some clones in this sample may be carry-over from other donors' samples. The CDR3 coding sequence is TGTGCCAGCAGTTACGGTTTGGACAGGGGAAATGAAAAACTGTTTTTT. Its protein product is CASSYGLDRGNEKLFF.